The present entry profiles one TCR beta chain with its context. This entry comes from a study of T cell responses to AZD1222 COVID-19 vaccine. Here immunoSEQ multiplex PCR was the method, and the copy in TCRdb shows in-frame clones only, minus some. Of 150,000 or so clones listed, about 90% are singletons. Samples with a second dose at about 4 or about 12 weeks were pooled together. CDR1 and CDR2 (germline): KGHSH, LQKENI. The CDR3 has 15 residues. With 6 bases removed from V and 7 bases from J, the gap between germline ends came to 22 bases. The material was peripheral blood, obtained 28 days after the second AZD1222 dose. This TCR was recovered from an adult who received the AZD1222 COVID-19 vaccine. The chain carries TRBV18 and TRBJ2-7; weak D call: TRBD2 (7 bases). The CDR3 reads CASSPPHGGRGEQYF. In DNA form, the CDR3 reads TGTGCCAGCTCTCCCCCCCACGGGGGGCGAGGTGAGCAGTACTTC.